One T cell receptor beta chain is described in this entry. Some clones are missing from TCRdb's copy, which holds only in-frame ones; the method was immunoSEQ multiplex PCR. The data hold some 160,000 clones, with around nine tenths observed a single time. This entry comes from a study of blood T cell repertoires in COVID-19. Source material: peripheral blood. The source of this sequence is a woman in her 70s with COVID-19, enrolled during active disease.

The CDR3 region is CAWSHGTGLAGYTF. The CDR3 bases are TGTGCCTGGAGTCACGGGACAGGGCTGGCTGGCTACACCTTC. The V and J genes are TRBV30 and TRBJ1-2; 9 bases are a match to TRBD1. Germline CDR1 reads GTSNPN; CDR2 reads SVGIG (reference sequence). J lost 7 bases, V lost 2 bases, and 8 bases had no gene match. The CDR3 runs 14 residues. The full variable domain, in which reference TRBV30 and TRBJ1-2 provide the parts outside the CDR3, is SQTIHQWPATLVQPVGSPLSLECTVEGTSNPNLYWYRQAAGRGLQLLFYSVGIGQISSEVPQNLSASRPQDRQFILSSKKLLLSDSGFYLCAWSHGTGLAGYTFGSGTRLTVV.